These 10 T cell receptor beta chains came from one sample sequenced in a study of blood T cell repertoires in COVID-19. Generated by immunoSEQ multiplex PCR, the TCRdb table keeps only in-frame clones and is missing some. Of under 300,000 clones detected, approximately 87% appear once; the ten largest clones hold 5.5% to 8%. Sequencing was done on a sample of peripheral blood. These receptors all stem from a man aged 55 to 70 with acute or convalescent COVID-19.

The chain combines TRBV2 with TRBJ1-5; no reliable D call. Germline V gene sequence: CDR1 SNHLY, CDR2 FYNNEI. V was shortened by 0 bases and J by 4 bases, with 13 bases between the two germline ends. The CDR3 spans 16 residues. The CDR3 loop is CASSEAGVNRNQPQHF. The CDR3 DNA is TGTGCCAGCAGTGAAGCCGGGGTGAATCGAAATCAGCCCCAGCATTTT.

This sequence joins TRBV7-2 and TRBJ2-1; D is undetermined. V lost 1 base, J lost 12 bases, and 10 bases lay in between. Germline CDR1 is SGHTA and CDR2 is FQGNSA. This CDR3 is 12 amino acids long. CDR3 protein: CASSLDRVVQFF. CDR3 bases: TGTGCCAGCAGCTTAGACCGCGTCGTGCAGTTCTTC.

This chain uses TRBV7-3 with TRBJ1-1, with TRBD1 matching 9 bases. The CDR3 contains 15 residues. The germline V gene encodes CDR1 SGHTA and CDR2 FQGTGA. The J segment lost 5 bases and the V segment lost 1 base, leaving 5 bases of the junction unmatched. Here the CDR3 reads CASSLSTGGHTEAFF. CDR3 coding DNA: TGTGCCAGCAGCTTAAGTACAGGGGGCCATACTGAAGCTTTCTTT.

The V gene is TRBV12-3 or TRBV12-4, the J gene TRBJ1-5, with D unresolved. The CDR3 length is 12 residues. V was cut by 3 bases and J by 4 bases, with 4 bases left in between. The CDR3 sequence: CASSFLNQPQHF. The CDR3 DNA sequence: TGTGCCAGCAGTTTCTTAAATCAGCCCCAGCATTTT.

This clone has only a few counts. The chain couples TRBV27 to TRBJ2-7; 8 bases are shared with TRBD1. CDR1 MNHEY and CDR2 SMNVEV come from the germline V gene (reference sequence). V gave up 2 bases and J gave up 0 bases; unmatched junction bases: 6. The CDR3 covers 16 residues. CDR3 in amino acids: CASSLSHRGTSYEQYF. The CDR3 bases are TGTGCCAGCAGTTTAAGCCACAGGGGGACCTCCTACGAGCAGTACTTC.

This sequence joins TRBV19 and TRBJ2-3; maybe TRBD1 (6 bases). The length of the CDR3 is 17 residues. The V end lost 0 bases, the J end lost 0 bases, and 13 bases lay between the germline ends. CDR1 LNHDA and CDR2 SQIVND come from the germline V gene (reference sequence). In nucleotides, the CDR3 is TGTGCCAGTAGTATAGATGGGGGCATGTCTAGCACAGATACGCAGTATTTT. Protein product: CASSIDGGMSSTDTQYF.

The chain links TRBV7-2 to TRBJ1-5, with 7 bases that match TRBD1. The CDR3 loop spans 17 amino acids. J gave up 5 bases and V 2 bases, and 12 bases lay outside the gene matches. Germline V lookup: CDR1 SGHTA, CDR2 FQGNSA. This chain's CDR3 is CASSLNPDRQGYQPQHF. The CDR3 nucleotides are TGTGCCAGCAGCTTAAACCCCGACCGACAGGGTTATCAGCCCCAGCATTTT.

This chain connects TRBV2 to TRBJ1-5; maybe TRBD1 (5 bases). The CDR3 is made up of 15 amino acids. Germline lookup yields CDR1 SNHLY and CDR2 FYNNEI. V lost 4 bases, J lost 3 bases, and 13 bases lay in between. The chain's CDR3 is CASSVEGPSNQPQHF. Written as DNA, the CDR3 is TGTGCCAGCAGTGTGGAGGGGCCTTCCAATCAGCCCCAGCATTTT. The full variable domain, with the rest looked up from reference TRBV2 and TRBJ1-5, is EPEVTQTPSHQVTQMGQEVILRCVPISNHLYFYWYRQILGQKVEFLVSFYNNEISEKSEIFDDQFSVERPDGSNFTLKIRSTKLEDSAMYFCASSVEGPSNQPQHFGDGTRLSIL.

The V call is TRBV2, the J call TRBJ1-5, with 8 bases lining up with TRBD1. The CDR3 is 16 residues long. Germline V gives CDR1 SNHLY, CDR2 FYNNEI. J lost 6 bases, V lost 6 bases, and 13 bases had no gene match. CDR3 loop: CASRDSGQGLGQPQHF. DNA of the CDR3: TGTGCCAGCAGGGATAGTGGACAGGGACTTGGTCAGCCCCAGCATTTT.

J is TRBJ2-6 and V is TRBV11-3; D ambiguous. The CDR3 length is 15 residues. The V gene's germline CDR1 is SGHNT and CDR2 YENEEA. Trimming cost V 3 bases and J 3 bases, with 9 bases left between them. The CDR3 DNA follows: TGTGCCAGCAGCTTTGGTAGAGGTGGGGCCAACGTCCTGACTTTC. Translation: CASSFGRGGANVLTF. Full variable domain (missing parts from reference TRBV11-3 and TRBJ2-6): EAGVVQSPRYKIIEKKQPVAFWCNPISGHNTLYWYLQNLGQGPELLIRYENEEAVDDSQLPKDRFSAERLKGVDSTLKIQPAELGDSAVYLCASSFGRGGANVLTFGAGSRLTVL.